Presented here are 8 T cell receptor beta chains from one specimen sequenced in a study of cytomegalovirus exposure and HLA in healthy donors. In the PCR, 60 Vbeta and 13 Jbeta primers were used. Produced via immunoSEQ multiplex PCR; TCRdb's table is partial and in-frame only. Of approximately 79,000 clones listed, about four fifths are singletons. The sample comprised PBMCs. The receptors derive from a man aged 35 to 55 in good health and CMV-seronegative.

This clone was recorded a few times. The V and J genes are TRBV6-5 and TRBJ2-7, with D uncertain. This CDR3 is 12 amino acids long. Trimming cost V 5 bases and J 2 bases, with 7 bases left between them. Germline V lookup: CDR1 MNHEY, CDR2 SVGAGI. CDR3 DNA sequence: TGTGCCAGCAGTGACACAGCCTACGAGCAGTACTTC. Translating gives CASSDTAYEQYF.

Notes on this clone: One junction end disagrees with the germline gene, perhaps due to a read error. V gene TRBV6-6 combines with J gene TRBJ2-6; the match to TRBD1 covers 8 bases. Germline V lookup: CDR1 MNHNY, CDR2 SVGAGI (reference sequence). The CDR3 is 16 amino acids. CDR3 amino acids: CASCGTGRSGANGLTF. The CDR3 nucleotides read TGTGCCAGCTGCGGGACAGGCCGCTCTGGGGCCAACGGCCTGACTTTC.

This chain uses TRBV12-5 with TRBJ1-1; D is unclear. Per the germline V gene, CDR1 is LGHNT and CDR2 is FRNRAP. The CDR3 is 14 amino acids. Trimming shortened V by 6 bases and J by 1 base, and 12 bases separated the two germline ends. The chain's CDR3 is CASGGQSWNTEAFF. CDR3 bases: TGTGCTAGTGGGGGCCAAAGCTGGAACACTGAAGCTTTCTTT.

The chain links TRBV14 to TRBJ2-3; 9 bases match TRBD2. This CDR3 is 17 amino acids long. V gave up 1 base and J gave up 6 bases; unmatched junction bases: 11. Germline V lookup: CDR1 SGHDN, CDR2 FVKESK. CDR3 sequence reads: CASSQAELAGLGDTQYF. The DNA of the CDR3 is TGTGCCAGCAGCCAAGCCGAACTAGCGGGTTTGGGGGATACGCAGTATTTT.

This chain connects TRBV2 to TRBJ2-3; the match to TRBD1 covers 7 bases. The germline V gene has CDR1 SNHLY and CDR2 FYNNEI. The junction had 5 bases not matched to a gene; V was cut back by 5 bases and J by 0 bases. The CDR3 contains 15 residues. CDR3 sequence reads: CASSLTGASTDTQYF. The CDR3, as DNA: TGTGCCAGCAGTCTTACAGGGGCTAGCACAGATACGCAGTATTTT.

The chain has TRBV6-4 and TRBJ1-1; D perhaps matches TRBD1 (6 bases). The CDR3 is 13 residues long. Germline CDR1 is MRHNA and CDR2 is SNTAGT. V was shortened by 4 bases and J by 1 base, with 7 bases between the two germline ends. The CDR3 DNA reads TGTGCCAGCAGTGCGGACAGGAACACTGAAGCTTTCTTT. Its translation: CASSADRNTEAFF.

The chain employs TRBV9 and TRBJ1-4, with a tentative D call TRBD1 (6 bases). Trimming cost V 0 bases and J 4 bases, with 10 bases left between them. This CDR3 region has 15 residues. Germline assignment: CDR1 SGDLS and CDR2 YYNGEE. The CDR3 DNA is TGTGCCAGCAGCGTAGGGACAGCAAATAATGAAAAACTGTTTTTT. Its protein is CASSVGTANNEKLFF.

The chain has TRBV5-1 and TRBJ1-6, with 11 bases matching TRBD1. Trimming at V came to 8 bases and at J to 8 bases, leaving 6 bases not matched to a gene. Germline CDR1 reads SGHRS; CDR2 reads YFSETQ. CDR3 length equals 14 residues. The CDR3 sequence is CASAPGQGDSPLHF. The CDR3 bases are TGCGCCAGTGCTCCGGGACAGGGGGATTCACCCCTCCACTTT.